This T cell receptor beta chain stems from a study of neoadjuvant anti-PD-1 for oral cavity cancer. At the level of the study: Patients mostly received three to four biweekly nivolumab doses at 3 mg/kg before surgery. Around day 43, patients without progression received a fourth nivolumab dose before surgery.

Concerning this clone itself: Its antigen is unidentified.

Study-level points and caveats: Non-responders to neoadjuvant nivolumab had significantly more clonal PBMC T cells than responders.

The method was immunoSEQ multiplex PCR; TCRdb's version includes in-frame clones alone and lacks a portion of them. The sample gives some 15,000 clones, 70% to 85% of which show up once; approximately 2.4% is in the top ten. Time point of the sample: after neoadjuvant nivolumab, at surgical resection. PBMCs were not maintained or expanded in culture before analysis. Germline V CDR1 and CDR2: MNHEY, SMNVEV (reference sequence). The V end lost 7 bases, the J end lost 4 bases, and 11 bases lay between the germline ends. This CDR3 is 14 amino acids long. This TCR derives from a person aged 35-79 years with oral cavity squamous cell carcinoma. Here the sequenced sample was PBMCs, taken after nivolumab (anti-PD-1) treatment. The gene calls are TRBV27 and TRBJ1-6; possibly TRBD1 for D (6 bases). This CDR3 is CASTWGQYNSPLHF. In DNA form, the CDR3 reads TGTGCCAGCACGTGGGGGCAGTATAATTCACCCCTCCACTTT.